The following is a TCR beta chain sequence with its context. The antigen is unknown. The sample is drawn from a study of T cell clonotyping in hematopoietic cell transplantation. This table comes from immunoSEQ multiplex PCR, and its TCRdb copy is limited to in-frame clones, with some not included. The sample holds 13,000 or so clones, 80% to 95% seen once. Regarding the study as a whole: Recipient TCR diversity dropped after transplant; expanded clonotypes rose from day 30 to 180. Graft donor and pretransplant recipient Inverse Simpson Index values predicted broader posttransplant TCR diversity. Few recipient clonotypes overlapped donors; over 95% were de novo at given depth.

Samples: about 28 days before transplant, then days 30, 100 and 180 after. This receptor was taken from a female patient aged 45-65 years who had an allogeneic stem cell transplant from an unrelated donor, so the T cells may come from the graft donor. Some clones in this sample may be carry-over from other donors' samples. This specimen consisted of PBMCs, obtained 100 days after allogeneic stem cell transplant.

CDR3 protein: CASVVQGTGELFF. The CDR3 region has the DNA TGTGCCAGCGTTGTTCAGGGAACCGGGGAGCTGTTTTTT. V usage is TRBV28 and J usage is TRBJ2-2; maybe TRBD1 (5 bases). The CDR3 is 13 amino acids. CDR1 and CDR2 from the germline V gene are MDHEN and SYDVKM. V lost 8 bases, J lost 5 bases, and 12 bases lay in between. Drawing the rest from reference TRBV28 and TRBJ2-2, the complete variable domain is DVKVTQSSRYLVKRTGEKVFLECVQDMDHENMFWYRQDPGLGLRLIYFSYDVKMKEKGDIPEGYSVSREKKERFSLILESASTNQTSMYLCASVVQGTGELFFGEGSRLTVL.